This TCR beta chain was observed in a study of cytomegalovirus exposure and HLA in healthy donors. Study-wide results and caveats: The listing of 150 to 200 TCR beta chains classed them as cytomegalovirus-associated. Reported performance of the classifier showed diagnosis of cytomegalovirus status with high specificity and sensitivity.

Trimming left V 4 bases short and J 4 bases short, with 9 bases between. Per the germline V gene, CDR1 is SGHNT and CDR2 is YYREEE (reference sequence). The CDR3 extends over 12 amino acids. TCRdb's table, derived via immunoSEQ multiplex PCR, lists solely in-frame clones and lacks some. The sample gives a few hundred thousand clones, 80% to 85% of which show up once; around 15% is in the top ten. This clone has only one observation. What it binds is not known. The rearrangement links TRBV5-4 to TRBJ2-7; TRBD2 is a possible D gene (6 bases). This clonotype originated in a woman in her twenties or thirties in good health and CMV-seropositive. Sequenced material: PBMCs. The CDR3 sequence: CASSLGTYEQYF. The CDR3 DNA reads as TGTGCCAGCAGCCTCGGGACTTACGAGCAGTACTTC.